The source of this T cell receptor beta chain is a study of blood T cell repertoires in COVID-19. Germline V gene lookup returns CDR1 SGHAT and CDR2 FQDESV (reference sequence). J gave up 1 base and V 5 bases, and 8 bases lay outside the gene matches. This CDR3 has 16 amino acids. Measured with immunoSEQ multiplex PCR; TCRdb has only the in-frame clones, and not every one. The sample records about 160,000 clones, more than 65% being singletons. This TCR was sampled from a woman older than 75 with active or convalescent COVID-19. The chain carries TRBV11-1 and TRBJ2-7; TRBD2 matches 10 bases. The material sequenced was peripheral blood. In DNA form, the CDR3 reads TGTGCCAGCAGCCAATTGGGGACTAGCGTTTCCTACGAGCAGTACTTC. Its protein is CASSQLGTSVSYEQYF.